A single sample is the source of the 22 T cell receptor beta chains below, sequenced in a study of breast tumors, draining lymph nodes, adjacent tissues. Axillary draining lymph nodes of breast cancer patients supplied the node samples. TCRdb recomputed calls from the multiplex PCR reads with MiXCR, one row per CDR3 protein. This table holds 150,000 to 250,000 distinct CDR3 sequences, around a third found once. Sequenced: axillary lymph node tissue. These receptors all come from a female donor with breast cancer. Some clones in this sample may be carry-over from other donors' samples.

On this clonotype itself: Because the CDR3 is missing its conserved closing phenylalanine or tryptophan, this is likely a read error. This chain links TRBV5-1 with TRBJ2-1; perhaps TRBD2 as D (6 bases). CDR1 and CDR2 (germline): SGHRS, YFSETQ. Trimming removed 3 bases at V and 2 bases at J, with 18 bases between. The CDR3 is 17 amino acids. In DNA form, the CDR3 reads TGCGCCAGCAGCTCCCGGGGTCGGGGGTTCGCCTACAATGAGCAGTTCCTC. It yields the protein CASSSRGRGFAYNEQFL.

DNA for the CDR3: TGTGCCACCAGCAGCTTGGGCCCGGGACCCGGGGTGGAGACCCAGTACTTC. This codes for CATSSLGPGPGVETQYF. The rearrangement joins TRBV24-1 to TRBJ2-5; D tentatively reads TRBD1 or TRBD2 (5 bases each). This CDR3 is built from 17 residues. Trimming pared 7 bases from V and 5 bases from J, leaving 25 bases between. CDR1 and CDR2 from the germline V gene are KGHDR and SFDVKD.

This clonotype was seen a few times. CDR3 DNA sequence: TGTGCCAGCAGTTTCAGGGGGGCCGGGGCTGAGCAGTTCTTC. It translates to CASSFRGAGAEQFF. The gene calls are TRBV6-6 and TRBJ2-1; tentative D call: TRBD1 (7 bases). V was cut by 4 bases and J by 9 bases, with 16 bases left in between. The CDR3 has 14 amino acids. Germline V CDR1 and CDR2: MNHNY, SVGAGI (reference sequence).

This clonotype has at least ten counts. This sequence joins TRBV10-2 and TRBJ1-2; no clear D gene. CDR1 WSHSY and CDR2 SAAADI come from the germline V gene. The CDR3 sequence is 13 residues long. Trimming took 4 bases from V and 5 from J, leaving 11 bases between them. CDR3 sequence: CASSAIGEYGYTF. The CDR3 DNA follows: TGCGCCAGCAGTGCAATCGGGGAGTATGGCTACACCTTC.

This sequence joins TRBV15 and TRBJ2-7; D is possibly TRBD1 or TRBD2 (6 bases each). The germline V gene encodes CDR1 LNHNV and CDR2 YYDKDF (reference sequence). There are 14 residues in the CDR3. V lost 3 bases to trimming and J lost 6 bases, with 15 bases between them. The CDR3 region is CATSSERGAAEQYF. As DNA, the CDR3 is TGTGCCACCAGCAGTGAAAGGGGGGCAGCCGAGCAGTACTTC.

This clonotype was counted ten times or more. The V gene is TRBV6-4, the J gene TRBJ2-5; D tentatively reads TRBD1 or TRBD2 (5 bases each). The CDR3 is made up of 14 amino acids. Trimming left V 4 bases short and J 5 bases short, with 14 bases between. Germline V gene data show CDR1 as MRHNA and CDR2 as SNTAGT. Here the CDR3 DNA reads TGTGCCAGCAGTGGCAAGGGACCTGGGGAGACCCAGTACTTC. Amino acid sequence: CASSGKGPGETQYF.

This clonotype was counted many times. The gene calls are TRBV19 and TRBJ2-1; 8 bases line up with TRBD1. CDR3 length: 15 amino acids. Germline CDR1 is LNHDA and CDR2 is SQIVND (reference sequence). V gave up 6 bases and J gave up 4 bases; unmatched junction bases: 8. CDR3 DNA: TGTGCCAGTAGGCTGGACAGGGACGTTTACAATGAGCAGTTCTTC. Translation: CASRLDRDVYNEQFF.

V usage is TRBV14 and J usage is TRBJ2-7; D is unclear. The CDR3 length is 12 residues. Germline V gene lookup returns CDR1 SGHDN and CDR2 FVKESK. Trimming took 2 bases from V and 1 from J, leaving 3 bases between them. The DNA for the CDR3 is TGTGCCAGCAGCCAAACTTCCTACGAGCAGTACTTC. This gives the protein CASSQTSYEQYF.

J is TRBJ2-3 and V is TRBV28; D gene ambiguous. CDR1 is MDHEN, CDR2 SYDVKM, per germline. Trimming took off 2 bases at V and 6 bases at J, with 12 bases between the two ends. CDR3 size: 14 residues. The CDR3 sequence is CASSLGGAADTQYF. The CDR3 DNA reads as TGTGCCAGCAGTTTAGGCGGCGCGGCGGATACGCAGTATTTT.

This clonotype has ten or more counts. The CDR3 spells CSARDLTAGDTQYF. CDR3 nucleotides: TGCAGTGCTAGAGATCTAACAGCGGGGGATACGCAGTATTTT. The chain is built from TRBV20-1 and TRBJ2-3, with TRBD2 identical over 7 bases. The germline V gene encodes CDR1 DFQATT and CDR2 SNEGSKA (reference sequence). The CDR3 contains 14 residues. V shed 0 bases and J 6 bases; nucleotides not matched to a gene: 6.

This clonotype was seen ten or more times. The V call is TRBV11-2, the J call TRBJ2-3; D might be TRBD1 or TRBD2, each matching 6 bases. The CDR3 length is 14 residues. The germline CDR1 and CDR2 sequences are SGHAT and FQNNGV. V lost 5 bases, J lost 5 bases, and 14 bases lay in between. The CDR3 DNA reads TGTGCCAGCAGCACCCGACTAGGGGGAGATACGCAGTATTTT. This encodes CASSTRLGGDTQYF.

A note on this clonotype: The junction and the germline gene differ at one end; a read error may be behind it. DNA of the CDR3: TGCGCCAGCGGCTATGGACGCTCCCCGGGAGAAAACACTGAAGCTCTCTTT. It is translated as CASGYGRSPGENTEALF. The chain combines TRBV5-1 with TRBJ1-1, with unresolved D. CDR3 length equals 17 residues. CDR1 SGHRS and CDR2 YFSETQ come from the germline V gene.

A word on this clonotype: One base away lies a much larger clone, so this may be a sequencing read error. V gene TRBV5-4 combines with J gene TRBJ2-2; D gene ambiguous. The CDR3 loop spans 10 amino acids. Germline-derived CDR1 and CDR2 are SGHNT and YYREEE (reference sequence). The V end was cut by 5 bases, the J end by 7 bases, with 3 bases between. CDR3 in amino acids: CASSCGELFF. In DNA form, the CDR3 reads TGTGCCAGCAGTTGCGGGGAGCTGTTTTTT.

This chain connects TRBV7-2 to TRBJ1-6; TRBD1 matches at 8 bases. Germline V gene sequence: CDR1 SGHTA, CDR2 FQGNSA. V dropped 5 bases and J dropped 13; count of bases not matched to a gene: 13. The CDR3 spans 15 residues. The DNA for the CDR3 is TGTGCCAGCAGCACCTCGGACAGGGCCTACTTTCCCCTCCACTTT. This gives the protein CASSTSDRAYFPLHF.

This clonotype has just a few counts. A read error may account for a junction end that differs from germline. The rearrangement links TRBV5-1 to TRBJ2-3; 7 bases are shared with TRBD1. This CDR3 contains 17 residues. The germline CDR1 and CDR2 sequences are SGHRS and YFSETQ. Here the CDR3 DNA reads TGCGCCAGCGGCTTGGTGAGGGGGACAGACAGCACAGATACGCAGTATTTT. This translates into CASGLVRGTDSTDTQYF.

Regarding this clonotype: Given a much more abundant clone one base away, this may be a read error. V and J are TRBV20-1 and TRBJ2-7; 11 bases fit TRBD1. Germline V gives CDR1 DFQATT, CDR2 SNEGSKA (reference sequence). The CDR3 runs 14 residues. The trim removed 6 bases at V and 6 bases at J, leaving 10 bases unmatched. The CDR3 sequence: CSAARGTGGTEQYF. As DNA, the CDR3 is TGCAGTGCCGCCCGCGGGACAGGGGGAACCGAGCAGTACTTC.

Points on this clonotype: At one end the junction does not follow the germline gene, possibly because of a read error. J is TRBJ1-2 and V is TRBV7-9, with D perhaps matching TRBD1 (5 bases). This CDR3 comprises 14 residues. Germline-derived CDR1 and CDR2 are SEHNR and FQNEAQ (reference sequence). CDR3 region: CASSQGRGDYGYTF. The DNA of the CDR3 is TGCGCCAGCAGCCAAGGAAGGGGCGACTATGGCTACACCTTC. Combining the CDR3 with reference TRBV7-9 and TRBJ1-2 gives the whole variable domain DTGVSQNPRHKITKRGQNVTFRCDPISEHNRLYWYRQTLGQGPEFLTYFQNEAQLEKSRLLSDRFSAERPKGSFSTLEIQRTEQGDSAMYLCASSQGRGDYGYTFGSGTRLTVV.

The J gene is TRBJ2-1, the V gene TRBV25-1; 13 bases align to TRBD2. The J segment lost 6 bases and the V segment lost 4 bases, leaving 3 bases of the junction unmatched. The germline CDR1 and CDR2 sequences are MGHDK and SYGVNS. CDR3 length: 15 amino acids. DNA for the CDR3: TGTGCCAGCAGTGGAGGACTAGCGGGGGTCAATGAGCAGTTCTTC. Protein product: CASSGGLAGVNEQFF.

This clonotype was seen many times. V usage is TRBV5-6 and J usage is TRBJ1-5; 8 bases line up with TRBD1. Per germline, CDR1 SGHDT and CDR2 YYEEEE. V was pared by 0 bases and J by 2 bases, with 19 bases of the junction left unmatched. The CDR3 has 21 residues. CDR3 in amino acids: CASSLGPPDRGRIVGNQPQHF. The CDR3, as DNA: TGTGCCAGCAGCTTGGGCCCTCCAGACAGGGGAAGGATCGTCGGCAATCAGCCCCAGCATTTT.

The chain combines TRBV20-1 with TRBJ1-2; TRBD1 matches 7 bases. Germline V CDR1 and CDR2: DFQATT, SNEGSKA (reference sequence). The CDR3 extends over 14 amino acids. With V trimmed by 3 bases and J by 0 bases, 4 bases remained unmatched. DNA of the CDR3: TGCAGTGCTAGGGGACAGCCAACTAACTATGGCTACACCTTC. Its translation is CSARGQPTNYGYTF.

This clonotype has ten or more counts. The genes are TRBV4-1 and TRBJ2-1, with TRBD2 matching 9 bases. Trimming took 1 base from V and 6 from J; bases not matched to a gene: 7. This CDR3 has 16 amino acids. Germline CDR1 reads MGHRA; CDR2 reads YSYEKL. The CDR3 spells CASSQGERGVGNEQFF. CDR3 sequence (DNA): TGCGCCAGCAGCCAAGGGGAGCGGGGGGTCGGCAATGAGCAGTTCTTC.

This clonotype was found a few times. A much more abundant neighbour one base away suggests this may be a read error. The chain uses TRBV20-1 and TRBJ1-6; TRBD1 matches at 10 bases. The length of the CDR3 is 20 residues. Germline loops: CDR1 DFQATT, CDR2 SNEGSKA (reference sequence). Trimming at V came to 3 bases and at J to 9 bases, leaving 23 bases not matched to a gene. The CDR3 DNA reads TGCAGTGCTAGTTGGCGGTTGGGAGTGGCGATCGGACAGGGGGGTTCACCCCTCCACTTT. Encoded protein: CSASWRLGVAIGQGGSPLHF.